This T cell receptor (beta chain) was identified in a study of response to subunit inactivated influenza vaccine (dated by TCRdb to the late 2010s). A note on the overall study: To follow how T cells responded to a trivalent subunit inactivated influenza vaccine, the researchers relied on deep quantitative profiling of the T cell receptor repertoire.

For this clonotype: Its antigen is currently not known. No qualities accompany the bases; no much larger clone lies one base away.

The CDR3 measures 15 amino acids from cysteine to phenylalanine. Just CDR3 DNA is preserved here, 45 bases in frame from base 1. CDR1 and CDR2 are drawn from the germline V gene (reference sequence): DFQATT, SNEGSKA. V is shortened by 5 bases, J by 1 base, and the region joining them spans 14 bases. Library preparation employed RT-PCR. The run used an Illumina HiSeq 2500. The public reads were run again by TCRdb, first through fastp at Q25 and then through MiXCR, and only productive beta chains were kept. CDR3 protein duplicates are merged, each entry listing the most common genes and DNA. The sample table records about 190,000 distinct CDR3 sequences; about an eighth of these occur just once. Under 30% of the sample belongs to the ten largest clones. The study at large found these results: The authors suggested that each seasonal influenza vaccination may recruit only a limited number of new T cells.

This TCR was sampled from a man aged 50-59 years who received an inactivated influenza vaccine. Donor details come from another sample of the same person, matched by shared clones. Sequenced here: CD8+ T cells sorted from PBMCs, sampled 4 to 6 days after vaccination. Recombination connected TRBV20-1 to TRBJ2-2, with TRBD1 as a weak D call on 6 bases. At the DNA level, the sequence is TGCAGTGCTGCGCCCCAGGGGCTGAACACCGGGGAGCTGTTTTTT. Its product reads: CSAAPQGLNTGELFF.